A single T cell receptor (beta chain) is shown here with its context. A multiplex PCR was run with 60 Vbeta primers and 13 Jbeta primers. The table came from immunoSEQ multiplex PCR; TCRdb's copy has only in-frame clones and leaves some out. The data hold 150,000 to 200,000 clones, with 78% observed a single time. The data were taken from a study of cytomegalovirus exposure and HLA in healthy donors. The CDR3 totals 14 residues. CDR1 is SGHTA, CDR2 FQGTGA, per germline. V gave up 4 bases and J gave up 5 bases, with 12 bases separating them. The sequence was obtained from a woman aged 30 to 39 in good health and CMV-seropositive. The chain uses TRBV7-3 and TRBJ2-1; D remains ambiguous. Material for sequencing was PBMCs. CDR3 region: CASSSVYADNEQFF. The CDR3 DNA follows: TGTGCCAGCAGCTCGGTTTATGCGGACAATGAGCAGTTCTTC.